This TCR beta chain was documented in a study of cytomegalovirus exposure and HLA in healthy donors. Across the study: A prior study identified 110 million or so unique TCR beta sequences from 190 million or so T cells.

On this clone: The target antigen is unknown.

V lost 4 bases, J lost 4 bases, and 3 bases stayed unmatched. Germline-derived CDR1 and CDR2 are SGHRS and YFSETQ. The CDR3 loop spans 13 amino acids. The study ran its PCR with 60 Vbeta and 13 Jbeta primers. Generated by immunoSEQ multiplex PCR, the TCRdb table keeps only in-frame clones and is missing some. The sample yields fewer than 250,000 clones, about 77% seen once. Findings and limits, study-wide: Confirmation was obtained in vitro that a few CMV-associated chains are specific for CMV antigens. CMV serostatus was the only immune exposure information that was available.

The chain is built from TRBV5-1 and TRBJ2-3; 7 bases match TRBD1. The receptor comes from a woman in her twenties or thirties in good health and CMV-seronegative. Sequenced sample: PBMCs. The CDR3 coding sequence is TGCGCCAGCAGCCGCGGACAGGCAGATACGCAGTATTTT. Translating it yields CASSRGQADTQYF.